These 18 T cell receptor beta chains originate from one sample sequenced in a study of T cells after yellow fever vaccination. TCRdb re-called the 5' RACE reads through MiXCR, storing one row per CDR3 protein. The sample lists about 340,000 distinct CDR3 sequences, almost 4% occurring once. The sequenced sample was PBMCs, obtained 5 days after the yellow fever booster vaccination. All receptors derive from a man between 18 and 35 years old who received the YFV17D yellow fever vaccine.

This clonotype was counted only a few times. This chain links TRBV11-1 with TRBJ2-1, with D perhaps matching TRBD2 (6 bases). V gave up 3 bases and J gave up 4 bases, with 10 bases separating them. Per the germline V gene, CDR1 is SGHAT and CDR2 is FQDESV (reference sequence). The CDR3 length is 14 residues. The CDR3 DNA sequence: TGTGCCAGCAGCTTTGACGGGAGTTACAATGAGCAGTTCTTC. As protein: CASSFDGSYNEQFF.

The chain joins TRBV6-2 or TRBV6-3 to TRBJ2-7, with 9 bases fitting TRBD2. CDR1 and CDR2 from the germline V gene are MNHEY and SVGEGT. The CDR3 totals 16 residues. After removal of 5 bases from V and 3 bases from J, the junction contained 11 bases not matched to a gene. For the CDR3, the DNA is TGTGCCAGCAGTAACCCGCAAGGAGCGGGGGGCTACGAGCAGTACGTC. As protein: CASSNPQGAGGYEQYV.

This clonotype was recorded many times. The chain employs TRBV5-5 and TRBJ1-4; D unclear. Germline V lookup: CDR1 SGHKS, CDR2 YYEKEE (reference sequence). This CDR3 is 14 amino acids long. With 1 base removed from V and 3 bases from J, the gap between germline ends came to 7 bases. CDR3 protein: CASSLRSSNEKLFF. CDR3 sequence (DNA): TGTGCCAGCAGCTTGAGGAGTTCTAATGAAAAACTGTTTTTT.

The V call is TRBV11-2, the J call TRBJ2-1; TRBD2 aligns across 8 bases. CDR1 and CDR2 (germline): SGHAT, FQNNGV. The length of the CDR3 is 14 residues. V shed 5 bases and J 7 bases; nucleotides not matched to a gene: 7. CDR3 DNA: TGTGCCAGCAGCAGGGGCGGGGGGACGAATGAGCAGTTCTTC. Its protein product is CASSRGGGTNEQFF.

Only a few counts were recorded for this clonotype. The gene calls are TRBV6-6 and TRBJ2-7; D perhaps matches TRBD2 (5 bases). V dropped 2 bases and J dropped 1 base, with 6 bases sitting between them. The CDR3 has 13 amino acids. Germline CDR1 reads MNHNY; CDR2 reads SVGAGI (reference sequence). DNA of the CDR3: TGTGCCAGCAGTTACGGAGGATCCTACGAGCAGTACGTC. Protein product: CASSYGGSYEQYV.

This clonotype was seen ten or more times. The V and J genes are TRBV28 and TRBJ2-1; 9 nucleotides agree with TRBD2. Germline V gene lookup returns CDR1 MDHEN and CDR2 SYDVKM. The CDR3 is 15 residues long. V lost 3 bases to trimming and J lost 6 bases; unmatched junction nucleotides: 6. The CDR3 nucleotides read TGTGCCAGCAGTTTCGGCGGGGGGGGACTCAATGAGCAGTTCTTC. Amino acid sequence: CASSFGGGGLNEQFF.

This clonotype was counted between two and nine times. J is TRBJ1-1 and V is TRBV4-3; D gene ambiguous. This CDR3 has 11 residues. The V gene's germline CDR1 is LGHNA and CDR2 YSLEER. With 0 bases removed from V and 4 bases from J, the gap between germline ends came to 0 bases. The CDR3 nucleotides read TGCGCCAGCAGCCAAGACACTGAAGCTTTCTTT. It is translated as CASSQDTEAFF.

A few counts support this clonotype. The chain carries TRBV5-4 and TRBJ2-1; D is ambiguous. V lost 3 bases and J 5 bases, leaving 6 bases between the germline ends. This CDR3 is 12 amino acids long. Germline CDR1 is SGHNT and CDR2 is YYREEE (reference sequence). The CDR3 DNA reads TGTGCCAGCAGCTCCGAAGACAATGAGCAGTTCTTC. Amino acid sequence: CASSSEDNEQFF.

The CDR3 protein is CASSLPGHFSYNEQFF. CDR3 sequence (DNA): TGTGCCAGCAGTCTACCCGGCCACTTTTCCTACAATGAGCAGTTCTTC. The V gene is TRBV3-1, the J gene TRBJ2-1; D unresolved. Deletions cut 6 bases from V and 1 base from J, with 16 bases between. The CDR3 has 16 amino acids. The V gene's germline CDR1 is LGHDT and CDR2 YNNKEL (reference sequence).

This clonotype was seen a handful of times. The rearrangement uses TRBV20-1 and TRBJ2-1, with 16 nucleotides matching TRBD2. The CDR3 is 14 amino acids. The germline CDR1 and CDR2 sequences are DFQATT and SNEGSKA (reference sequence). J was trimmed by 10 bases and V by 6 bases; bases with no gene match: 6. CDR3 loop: CSARGLAGGEEQFF. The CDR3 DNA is TGCAGTGCGAGGGGACTAGCGGGAGGGGAAGAGCAGTTCTTC.

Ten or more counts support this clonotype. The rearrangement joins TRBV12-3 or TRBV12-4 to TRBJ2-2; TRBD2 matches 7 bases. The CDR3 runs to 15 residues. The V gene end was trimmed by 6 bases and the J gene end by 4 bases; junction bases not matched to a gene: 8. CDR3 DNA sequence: TGTGCCAGCAGCCCAAGGGGCGGGGGCACCGGGGAGCTGTTTTTT. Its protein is CASSPRGGGTGELFF.

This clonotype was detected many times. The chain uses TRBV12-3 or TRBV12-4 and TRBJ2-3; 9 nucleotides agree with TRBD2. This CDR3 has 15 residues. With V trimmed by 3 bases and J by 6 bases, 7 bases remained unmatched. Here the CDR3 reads CASSLASGVFDTQYF. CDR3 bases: TGTGCCAGCAGTTTGGCTAGCGGGGTTTTCGATACGCAGTATTTT.

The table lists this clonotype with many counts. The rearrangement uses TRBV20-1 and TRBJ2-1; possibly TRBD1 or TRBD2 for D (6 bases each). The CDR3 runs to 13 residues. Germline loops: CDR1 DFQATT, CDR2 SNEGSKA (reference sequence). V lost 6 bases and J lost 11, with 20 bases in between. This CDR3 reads CSATRPGGSKQFF. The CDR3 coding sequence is TGCAGTGCGACCCGCCCCGGGGGCAGTAAGCAGTTCTTC.

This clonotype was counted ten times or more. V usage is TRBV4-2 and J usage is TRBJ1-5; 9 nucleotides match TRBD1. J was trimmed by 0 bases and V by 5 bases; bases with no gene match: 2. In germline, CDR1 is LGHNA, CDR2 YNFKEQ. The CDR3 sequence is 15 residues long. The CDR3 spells CASSSQGASNQPQHF. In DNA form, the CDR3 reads TGTGCCAGCAGCTCACAGGGGGCTAGCAATCAGCCCCAGCATTTT.

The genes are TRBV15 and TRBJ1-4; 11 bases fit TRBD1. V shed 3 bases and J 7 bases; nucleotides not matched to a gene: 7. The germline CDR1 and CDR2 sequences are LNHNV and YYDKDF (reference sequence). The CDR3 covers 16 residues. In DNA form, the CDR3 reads TGTGCCACCAGCAGCCGGACAGGGGGCTGGGGTGAAAAACTGTTTTTT. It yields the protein CATSSRTGGWGEKLFF.

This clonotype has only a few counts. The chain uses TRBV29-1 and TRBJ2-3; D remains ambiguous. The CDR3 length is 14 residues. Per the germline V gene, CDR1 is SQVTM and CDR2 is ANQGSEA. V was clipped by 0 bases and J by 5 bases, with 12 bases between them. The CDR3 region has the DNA TGCAGCGTTGAAGAAGGTTCGGCAATAGATACGCAGTATTTT. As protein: CSVEEGSAIDTQYF.

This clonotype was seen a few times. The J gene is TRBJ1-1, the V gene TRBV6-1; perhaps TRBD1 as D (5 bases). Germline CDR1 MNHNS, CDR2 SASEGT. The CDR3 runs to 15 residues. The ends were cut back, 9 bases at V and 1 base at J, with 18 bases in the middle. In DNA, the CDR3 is TGTGCCAGTCAGCGGGACCAAGTAGAGAACACTGAAGCTTTCTTT. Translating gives CASQRDQVENTEAFF.

CDR3 sequence: CASSLRFGTGRHGTYEQYF. CDR3 nucleotides: TGTGCCAGCAGCTTACGATTTGGGACAGGGCGTCATGGCACCTACGAGCAGTACTTC. The rearrangement links TRBV7-9 to TRBJ2-7, with 9 bases identical to TRBD1. Germline CDR1 and CDR2: SEHNR and FQNEAQ (reference sequence). There are 19 residues in the CDR3. V gave up 2 bases and J gave up 2 bases; unmatched junction bases: 16. Supplemented by reference TRBV7-9 and TRBJ2-7, the full variable domain reads DTGVSQNPRHKITKRGQNVTFRCDPISEHNRLYWYRQTLGQGPEFLTYFQNEAQLEKSRLLSDRFSAERPKGSFSTLEIQRTEQGDSAMYLCASSLRFGTGRHGTYEQYFGPGTRLTVT.